This passage covers 13 T cell receptor beta chains from one sample sequenced in a study of breast tumors, draining lymph nodes, adjacent tissues. One entry per CDR3 protein, called by TCRdb with MiXCR from the multiplex PCR reads. The repertoire includes around 290,000 distinct CDR3 sequences, around 30% of them detected once, and more than 0.95% sits in the top ten. Axillary draining lymph nodes of breast cancer patients supplied the node samples. Sequencing was carried out using axillary lymph node tissue. These receptors came from a female donor with breast cancer. Some clones in this sample may be carry-over from other donors' samples.

This clonotype showed up many times. This chain joins TRBV19 and TRBJ2-2; TRBD1 is a possible D gene (5 bases). Trimming removed 7 bases at V and 4 bases at J, with 10 bases between. Germline V gene data show CDR1 as LNHDA and CDR2 as SQIVND (reference sequence). There are 13 residues in the CDR3. This CDR3 is CASTTTATGELFF. DNA for the CDR3: TGTGCCAGTACCACGACAGCCACCGGGGAGCTGTTTTTT.

The chain joins TRBV20-1 to TRBJ2-3, with TRBD2 as a possible D gene (5 bases). Trimming stripped 3 bases from V and 0 bases from J, with 16 bases between. The CDR3 contains 16 residues. Germline values: CDR1 DFQATT, CDR2 SNEGSKA (reference sequence). The CDR3 here is CSASTGLLASTDTQYF. Written as DNA, the CDR3 is TGCAGTGCTAGTACGGGGTTATTAGCTAGCACAGATACGCAGTATTTT.

To note about this clonotype: The junction differs from germline at one of its ends, possibly a read error. The rearrangement joins TRBV6-1 to TRBJ1-6; TRBD1 agrees at 8 bases. The germline V gene has CDR1 MNHNS and CDR2 SASEGT. The CDR3 length is 13 residues. CDR3 sequence (DNA): TGTGCCGGCAGTGGACAGGGAGATTCACCCCTCCACTTT. This encodes CAGSGQGDSPLHF.

As to this clonotype: A read error is possible here, since a much larger clone lies one base away. It is likely a read error, because the conserved phenylalanine at the end of the CDR3 is missing. This chain joins TRBV12-3 or TRBV12-4 and TRBJ2-1, with no clear D. Trimming pared 3 bases from V and 7 bases from J, leaving 7 bases between. This CDR3 has 12 residues. The CDR3 region is CASSFSTNEQFL. The CDR3 DNA is TGTGCCAGCAGTTTCTCTACGAATGAGCAGTTCCTC.

This clonotype was detected ten times or more. The chain combines TRBV11-3 with TRBJ2-5; 14 positions match TRBD2. Germline V lookup: CDR1 SGHNT, CDR2 YENEEA. The CDR3 runs 15 residues. After removal of 3 bases from V and 5 bases from J, the junction contained 2 bases not matched to a gene. This chain's CDR3 is CASSFGLAGGETQYF. CDR3 DNA: TGTGCCAGCAGCTTTGGACTAGCGGGAGGTGAGACCCAGTACTTC.

This chain connects TRBV14 to TRBJ2-4, with 10 positions matching TRBD2. V dropped 4 bases and J dropped 0; count of bases not matched to a gene: 9. This CDR3 is 18 amino acids long. Germline CDR1 SGHDN, CDR2 FVKESK. Here the CDR3 DNA reads TGTGCCAGCAGCCCTCTGAGCGGGAGGGCCGTAGCCAAAAACATTCAGTACTTC. This translates into CASSPLSGRAVAKNIQYF. The variable domain in full, completed from reference TRBV14 and TRBJ2-4, reads EAGVTQFPSHSVIEKGQTVTLRCDPISGHDNLYWYRRVMGKEIKFLLHFVKESKQDESGMPNNRFLAERTGGTYSTLKVQPAELEDSGVYFCASSPLSGRAVAKNIQYFGAGTRLSVL.

The table lists this clonotype with a few counts. The V gene is TRBV20-1, the J gene TRBJ2-7; tentative D call: TRBD1 (5 bases). The germline V gene has CDR1 DFQATT and CDR2 SNEGSKA (reference sequence). V shed 1 base and J shed 6 bases, with 16 bases lying between them. The CDR3 has 14 amino acids. Written as DNA, the CDR3 is TGCAGTGCTAGAGGACCGACAGACCCCTCCGAGCAGTACTTC. Protein: CSARGPTDPSEQYF.

Of note for this clonotype: A read error may be the cause here, since a much bigger clone is one base away. The chain employs TRBV13 and TRBJ2-7, with a tentative D call TRBD1 (5 bases). Germline values: CDR1 PRHDT, CDR2 FYEKMQ (reference sequence). V was pared by 11 bases and J by 5 bases, with 16 bases between. The CDR3 totals 12 residues. For the CDR3, the DNA is TGTGCCCCCTCACGGACAATACACGAGCAGTACTTC. This sequence encodes CAPSRTIHEQYF.

J is TRBJ2-7 and V is TRBV3-1; weak D call: TRBD2 (5 bases). In germline, CDR1 is LGHDT, CDR2 YNNKEL (reference sequence). Trimming removed 11 bases from V and 6 bases from J, with 20 bases in between. The CDR3 consists of 13 residues. The CDR3 coding sequence is TGTGCCGCCCAGACTACCGGAGTGCGCGAGCAGTACTTC. Encoded protein: CAAQTTGVREQYF.

Only a few counts were recorded for this clonotype. CDR3 amino acids: CASSKRLAGNSYNEQFF. CDR3 nucleotides: TGTGCCAGCAGCAAGAGACTAGCGGGAAATTCCTACAATGAGCAGTTCTTC. This chain links TRBV5-4 with TRBJ2-1; TRBD2 matches at 11 bases. Germline V gene lookup returns CDR1 SGHNT and CDR2 YYREEE (reference sequence). The junction had 7 bases not matched to a gene; V was cut back by 4 bases and J by 1 base. This CDR3 region has 17 residues.

At least ten counts were recorded for this clonotype. At one of its ends the junction is not consistent with the germline gene, which may arise from a read error. The genes are TRBV7-7 and TRBJ2-5; 12 nucleotides align to TRBD2. The CDR3 runs 17 residues. The germline gives CDR1 SSHAT, CDR2 FNYEAQ (reference sequence). The CDR3 reads CASSLGLAGGYQETQYF. CDR3 bases: TGTGCTAGCAGCTTAGGCCTAGCGGGAGGGTACCAAGAGACCCAGTACTTC. The whole variable domain, filled in from reference TRBV7-7 and TRBJ2-5, reads GAGVSQSPRYKVTKRGQDVTLRCDPISSHATLYWYQQALGQGPEFLTYFNYEAQPDKSGLPSDRFSAERPEGSISTLTIQRTEQRDSAMYRCASSLGLAGGYQETQYFGPGTRLLVL.

This clonotype has ten or more counts. The chain has TRBV20-1 and TRBJ2-1; 7 nucleotides agree with TRBD2. V was pared by 6 bases and J by 1 base, with 9 bases of the junction left unmatched. In germline, CDR1 is DFQATT, CDR2 SNEGSKA (reference sequence). The CDR3 runs 15 residues. The CDR3 DNA is TGCAGTGCGGAAGTAGCGGGTTTATCCTACAATGAGCAGTTCTTC. Residues: CSAEVAGLSYNEQFF.

This clonotype appeared many times. The V gene is TRBV29-1, the J gene TRBJ1-2; 11 bases fit TRBD1. This CDR3 spans 13 amino acids. Germline lookup yields CDR1 SQVTM and CDR2 ANQGSEA. Trimming at V came to 4 bases and at J to 7 bases, leaving 5 bases not matched to a gene. The CDR3 protein is CSVGTGGKCGYTF. For the CDR3, the DNA is TGCAGCGTTGGGACAGGGGGCAAGTGTGGCTACACCTTC.